The present T cell receptor beta chain was sequenced within a study of glioma-infiltrating T cells. Study details: Around 1 million peripheral T cells were targeted at about 4.5- to 11-fold coverage.

Findings and caveats of the study: Above-expected tissue-blood divergence occurred in all gliomas, most in low-grade ones.

TCR alpha and beta CDR3 regions were amplified from RNA using iRepertoire nested multiplex PCR. TCRdb reanalysed the multiplex PCR reads using MiXCR and keeps one entry per CDR3 protein. The sample carries fewer than 500,000 distinct CDR3 sequences, around 45% recorded once. There are many counts of this clonotype. The antigen is undetermined. The CDR3 is 14 residues long. V dropped 3 bases and J dropped 4 bases, with 13 bases sitting between them. Germline CDR1 reads MNHEY; CDR2 reads SMNVEV (reference sequence). The source of this sequence is a human donor with low-grade glioma or glioblastoma, undergoing nonglioma brain surgery, or in good health (not recorded which). The specimen was glioma tissue, nonneoplastic brain tissue, or PBMCs (not recorded which). The rearrangement links TRBV27 to TRBJ2-7; D remains unclear. CDR3 sequence: CASSFTAQIYEQYF. DNA of the CDR3: TGTGCCAGCAGTTTTACAGCCCAGATTTACGAGCAGTACTTC.